This TCR beta chain derives from a study of CD8 T cells in ankylosing spondylitis. This clonotype was found many times. Quantitative 5'-RACE with molecular barcodes was used to make the TCR beta libraries. TCRdb ran MiXCR on the 5' RACE reads and lists one entry per CDR3 protein. The data contain 250,000 or so distinct CDR3 sequences, 18% of them singletons. CDR1 and CDR2 from the germline V gene are SGDLS and YYNGEE. The CDR3 covers 13 residues. The germline V and J ends were trimmed by 0 bases and 6 bases, with 10 bases remaining between them. The chain uses TRBV9 and TRBJ2-7, with D hard to call. The material sequenced was blood, either unsorted or a sorted T cell fraction (not recorded which). This receptor was identified in a male donor with ankylosing spondylitis or in good health (not recorded which). CDR3 sequence reads: CASSVGPASEQYF. For the CDR3, the DNA is TGTGCCAGCAGCGTAGGTCCGGCTAGCGAGCAGTACTTC.